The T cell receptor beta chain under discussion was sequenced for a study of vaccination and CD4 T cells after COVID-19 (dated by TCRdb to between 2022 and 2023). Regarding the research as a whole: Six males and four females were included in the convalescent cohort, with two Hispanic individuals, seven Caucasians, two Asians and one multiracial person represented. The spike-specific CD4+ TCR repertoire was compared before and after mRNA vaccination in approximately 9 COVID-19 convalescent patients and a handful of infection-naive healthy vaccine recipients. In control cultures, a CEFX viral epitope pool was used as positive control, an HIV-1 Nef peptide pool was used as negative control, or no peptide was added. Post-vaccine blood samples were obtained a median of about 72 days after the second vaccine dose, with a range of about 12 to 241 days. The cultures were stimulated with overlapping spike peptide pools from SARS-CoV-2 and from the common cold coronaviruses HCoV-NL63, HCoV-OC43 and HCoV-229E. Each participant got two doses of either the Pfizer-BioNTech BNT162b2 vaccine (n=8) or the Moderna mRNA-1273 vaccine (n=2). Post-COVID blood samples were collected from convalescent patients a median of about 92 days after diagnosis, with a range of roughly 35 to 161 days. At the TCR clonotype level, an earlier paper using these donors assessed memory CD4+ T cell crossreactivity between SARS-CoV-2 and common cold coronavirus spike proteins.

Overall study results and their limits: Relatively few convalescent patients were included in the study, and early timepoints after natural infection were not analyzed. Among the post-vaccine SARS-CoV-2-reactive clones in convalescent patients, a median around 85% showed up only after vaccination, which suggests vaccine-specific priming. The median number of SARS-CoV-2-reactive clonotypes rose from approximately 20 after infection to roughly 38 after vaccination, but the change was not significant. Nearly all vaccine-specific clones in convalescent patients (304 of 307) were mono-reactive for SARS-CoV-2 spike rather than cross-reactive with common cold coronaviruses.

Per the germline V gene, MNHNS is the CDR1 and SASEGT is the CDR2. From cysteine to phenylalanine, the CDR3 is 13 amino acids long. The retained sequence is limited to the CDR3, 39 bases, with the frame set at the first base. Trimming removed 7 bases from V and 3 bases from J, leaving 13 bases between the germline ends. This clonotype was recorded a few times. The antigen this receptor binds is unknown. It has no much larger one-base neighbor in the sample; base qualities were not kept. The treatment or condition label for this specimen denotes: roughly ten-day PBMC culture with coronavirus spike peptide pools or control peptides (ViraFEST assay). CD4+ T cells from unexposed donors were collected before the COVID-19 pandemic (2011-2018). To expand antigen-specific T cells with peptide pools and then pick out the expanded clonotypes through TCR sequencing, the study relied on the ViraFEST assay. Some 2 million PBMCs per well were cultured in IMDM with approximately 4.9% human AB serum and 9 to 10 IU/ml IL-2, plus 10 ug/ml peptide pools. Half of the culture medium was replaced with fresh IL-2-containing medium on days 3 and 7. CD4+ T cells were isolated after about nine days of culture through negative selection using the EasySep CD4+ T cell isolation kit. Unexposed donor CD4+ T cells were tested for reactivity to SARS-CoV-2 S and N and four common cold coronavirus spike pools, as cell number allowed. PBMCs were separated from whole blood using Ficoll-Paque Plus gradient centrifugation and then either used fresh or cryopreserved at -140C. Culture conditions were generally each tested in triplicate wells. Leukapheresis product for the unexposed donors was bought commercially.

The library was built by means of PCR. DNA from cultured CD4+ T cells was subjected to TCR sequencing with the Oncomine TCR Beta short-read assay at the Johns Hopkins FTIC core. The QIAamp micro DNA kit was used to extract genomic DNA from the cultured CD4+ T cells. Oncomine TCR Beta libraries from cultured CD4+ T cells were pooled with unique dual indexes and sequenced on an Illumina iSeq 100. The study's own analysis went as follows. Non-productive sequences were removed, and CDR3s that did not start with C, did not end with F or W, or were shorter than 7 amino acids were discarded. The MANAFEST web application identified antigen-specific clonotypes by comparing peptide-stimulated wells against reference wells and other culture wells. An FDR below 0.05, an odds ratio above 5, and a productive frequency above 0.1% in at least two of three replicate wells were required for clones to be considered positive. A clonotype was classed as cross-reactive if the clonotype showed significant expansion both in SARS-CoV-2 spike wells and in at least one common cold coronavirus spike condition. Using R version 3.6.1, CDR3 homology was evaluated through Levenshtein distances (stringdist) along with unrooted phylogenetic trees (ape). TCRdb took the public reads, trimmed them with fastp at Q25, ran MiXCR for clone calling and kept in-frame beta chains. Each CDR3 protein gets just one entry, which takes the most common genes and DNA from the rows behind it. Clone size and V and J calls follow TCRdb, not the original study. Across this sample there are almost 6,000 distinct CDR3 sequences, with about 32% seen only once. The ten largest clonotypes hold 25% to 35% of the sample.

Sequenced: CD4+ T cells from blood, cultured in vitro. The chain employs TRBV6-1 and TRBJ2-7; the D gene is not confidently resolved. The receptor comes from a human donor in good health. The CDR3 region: CASIGLRGYEQYF. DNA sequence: TGTGCCAGCATCGGTCTGAGAGGCTACGAGCAGTACTTC.